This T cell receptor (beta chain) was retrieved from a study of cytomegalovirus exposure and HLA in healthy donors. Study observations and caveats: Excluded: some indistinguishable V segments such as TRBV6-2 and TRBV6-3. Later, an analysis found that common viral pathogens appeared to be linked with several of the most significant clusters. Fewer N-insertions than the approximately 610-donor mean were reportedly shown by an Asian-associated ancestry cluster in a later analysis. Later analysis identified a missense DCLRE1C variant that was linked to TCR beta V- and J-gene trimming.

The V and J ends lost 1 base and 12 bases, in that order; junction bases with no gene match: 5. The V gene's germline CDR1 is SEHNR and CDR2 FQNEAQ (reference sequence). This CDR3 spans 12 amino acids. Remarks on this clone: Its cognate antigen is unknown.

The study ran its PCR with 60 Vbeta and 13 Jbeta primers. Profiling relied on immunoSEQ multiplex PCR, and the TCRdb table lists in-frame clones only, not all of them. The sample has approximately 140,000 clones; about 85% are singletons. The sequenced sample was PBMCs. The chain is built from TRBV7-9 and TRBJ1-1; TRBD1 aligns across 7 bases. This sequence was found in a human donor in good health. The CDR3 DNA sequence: TGTGCCAGCAGCTTAGGACAGGGAAAATCTTTCTTT. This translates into CASSLGQGKSFF.